The sequence of this TCR beta chain was determined in a study of blood T cell repertoires in COVID-19. Study-level information: The United States, Italy and Spain were the sources of the acute and convalescent COVID-19 samples.

In the source study's methods: Cell counts per sample came from amplifying reference gene primers. This table comes from immunoSEQ multiplex PCR, and its TCRdb copy is limited to in-frame clones, with some not included. V and J calls plus clone size are reproduced from that table; the DNA served to infer D and trimming. The table includes some 70,000 clones, around 90% detected once. Germline values: CDR1 SGHNT, CDR2 YYREEE (reference sequence). This CDR3 has 14 amino acids. Losses at the gene ends were 3 bases for V and 3 bases for J; bases not matched to a gene: 4. Seattle cases were enrolled at active infection and followed longitudinally.

The chain combines TRBV5-4 with TRBJ2-3; 7 nucleotides line up with TRBD1. This sequence originates from a man in his forties with COVID-19, enrolled during active disease. The sample taken for sequencing was peripheral blood. The CDR3: CASSSRQGTDTQYF. CDR3 in DNA: TGTGCCAGCAGCTCCCGACAGGGTACAGATACGCAGTATTTT.